The 4 T cell receptor beta chains given below trace back to one sample, sequenced in a study of blood T cell repertoires in COVID-19. Data came from immunoSEQ multiplex PCR; TCRdb stores just in-frame clones and leaves some out. Of about 140,000 clones in the sample, around nine tenths were seen once. The sequenced material came from peripheral blood. Source of these receptors: a woman aged 50 to 60 with active or convalescent COVID-19.

The rearrangement joins TRBV28 to TRBJ2-1; TRBD2 aligns across 7 bases. After removal of 2 bases from V and 4 bases from J, the junction contained 5 bases not matched to a gene. The CDR3 sequence is 15 residues long. The germline CDR1 and CDR2 sequences are MDHEN and SYDVKM. CDR3 sequence reads: CASSLGGSTYNEQFF. The CDR3 region has the DNA TGTGCCAGCAGTTTAGGCGGGAGCACTTACAATGAGCAGTTCTTC. The whole variable domain, filled in from reference TRBV28 and TRBJ2-1, reads DVKVTQSSRYLVKRTGEKVFLECVQDMDHENMFWYRQDPGLGLRLIYFSYDVKMKEKGDIPEGYSVSREKKERFSLILESASTNQTSMYLCASSLGGSTYNEQFFGPGTRLTVL.

This sequence joins TRBV7-2 and TRBJ1-4; D uncertain. Germline V CDR1 and CDR2: SGHTA, FQGNSA. Trimming took off 6 bases at V and 3 bases at J, with 14 bases between the two ends. The CDR3 is 15 residues long. The CDR3 DNA reads as TGTGCCAGCAGTAGGAATACGGCGGCTAATGAAAAACTGTTTTTT. Encoded protein: CASSRNTAANEKLFF. The full variable domain, in which reference TRBV7-2 and TRBJ1-4 provide the parts outside the CDR3, is GAGVSQSPSNKVTEKGKDVELRCDPISGHTALYWYRQSLGQGLEFLIYFQGNSAPDKSGLPSDRFSAERTGGSVSTLTIQRTQQEDSAVYLCASSRNTAANEKLFFGSGTQLSVL.

This chain links TRBV11-3 with TRBJ2-7, with 7 nucleotides matching TRBD2. The CDR3 extends over 16 amino acids. The trim removed 0 bases at V and 6 bases at J, leaving 11 bases unmatched. CDR1 SGHNT and CDR2 YENEEA come from the germline V gene. Written as DNA, the CDR3 is TGTGCCAGCAGCTTAGAGGGAGGGGACGGCCCGTCCGAGCAGTACTTC. It codes for CASSLEGGDGPSEQYF.

A note on this clone: At one of its ends the junction is not consistent with the germline gene, which may arise from a read error. The chain employs TRBV5-1 and TRBJ1-2, with D unclear. This CDR3 is 13 amino acids long. In germline, CDR1 is SGHRS, CDR2 YFSETQ. The CDR3 bases are TGCGCCAGCAGCTTGCTAGGTAACGATGGCTACACCTTC. Protein sequence: CASSLLGNDGYTF.